This is a list of T cell receptor beta chains from one sample in a study of CD8+CD57+ T cells in acquired aplastic anemia. MiXCR, run by TCRdb on the reads, gives a single entry per CDR3 protein. The repertoire holds 75,000 to 90,000 distinct CDR3 sequences, with around 44% as singletons. The material sequenced was sorted CD4+, CD8+, or CD8+CD57+ T cells (not recorded which) from PBMCs. The receptor set was obtained from a human donor in good health, serving as a control. Both conserved end residues are part of each CDR3. The order of the fields is CDR3 length, D gene, clone size, V gene, J gene, CDR3 DNA, CDR3 protein. A D gene is named only where the DNA matches it firmly. Rows may omit the clone size; those that give it use once, few, many or a size class.

length: 16; D: NA; size: many; V: TRBV7-9; J: TRBJ1-2; DNA: TGTGCCAGCAGCTCAATCGGGGCCCGGGCCGAGGAAGGCTACACCTTC; CDR3: CASSSIGARAEEGYTF
length: 14; D: TRBD1; size: NA; V: TRBV2; J: TRBJ1-2; DNA: TGTGCCAGCACCGGACAGGGATCGGGCTATGGCTACACCTTC; CDR3: CASTGQGSGYGYTF
length: 16; D: NA; size: NA; V: TRBV6-5; J: TRBJ1-1; DNA: TGTGCCAGCAGTTACTCGGGGGGGGCTCAGGTCACTGAAGCTTTCTTT; CDR3: CASSYSGGAQVTEAFF
length: 14; D: NA; size: NA; V: TRBV20-1; J: TRBJ2-7; DNA: TGCAGTGCTAGAGGGGAACGGGGGGCGGACGAGCAGTACTTC; CDR3: CSARGERGADEQYF
length: 13; D: NA; size: once; V: TRBV2; J: TRBJ2-3; DNA: TGTGCCAGCATAGACGGGGGTATAGATACGCAGTATTTT; CDR3: CASIDGGIDTQYF
length: 17; D: TRBD2; size: NA; V: TRBV9; J: TRBJ2-3; DNA: TGTGCCAGCAGCGACACATTAGCGGGGGGTCGCACAGATACGCAGTATTTT; CDR3: CASSDTLAGGRTDTQYF
length: 15; D: TRBD2; size: once; V: TRBV24-1; J: TRBJ2-1; DNA: TGTGCCACCGGAAGACCGGGACTAGCGGGAGGTCGGCAGTTCTTC; CDR3: CATGRPGLAGGRQFF
length: 12; D: TRBD1; size: NA; V: TRBV7-6; J: TRBJ2-1; DNA: TGTGCCAGCAGCCTAGGGGGCAATCAGCAGTTCTTC; CDR3: CASSLGGNQQFF
length: 14; D: NA; size: NA; V: TRBV20-1; J: TRBJ1-1; DNA: TGCAGTGCTAGATCGGGGGGGTTGGCCACTGAAGCTTTCTTT; CDR3: CSARSGGLATEAFF
length: 13; D: NA; size: NA; V: TRBV19; J: TRBJ1-1; DNA: TGTGCCAGTAGTCCCAAGCTGAACACTGAAGCTTTCTTT; CDR3: CASSPKLNTEAFF
length: 14; D: NA; size: NA; V: TRBV4-2; J: TRBJ2-7; DNA: TGTGCCAGCAGCCAAGATCATACAGGCTACGAGCAGTACTTC; CDR3: CASSQDHTGYEQYF
length: 12; D: NA; size: many; V: TRBV9; J: TRBJ2-3; DNA: TGTGCCAGCAGCCCAGTAGGAGATACGCAGTATTTT; CDR3: CASSPVGDTQYF
length: 15; D: NA; size: few; V: TRBV4-2; J: TRBJ2-5; DNA: TGTGCCAGCAGCCAAGATGAGGGGACCGAAGAGACCCAGTACTTC; CDR3: CASSQDEGTEETQYF
length: 14; D: NA; size: NA; V: TRBV29-1; J: TRBJ2-3; DNA: TGCAGCGTTGAATCTCTAACTAGCACAGATACGCAGTATTTT; CDR3: CSVESLTSTDTQYF
length: 12; D: NA; size: many; V: TRBV24-1; J: TRBJ2-2; DNA: TGTGCCACCAGCCCAGGAACCGGGGAGCTGTTTTTT; CDR3: CATSPGTGELFF
length: 16; D: TRBD1; size: NA; V: TRBV7-2; J: TRBJ2-5; DNA: TGTGCCAGCAGCCCCGGGACAGGGTTGATCCAAGAGACCCAGTACTTC; CDR3: CASSPGTGLIQETQYF
length: 15; D: NA; size: once; V: TRBV5-4; J: TRBJ2-3; DNA: TGTGCCAGCAGCTTGGCAGGGGTTGGCACAGATACGCAGTATTTT; CDR3: CASSLAGVGTDTQYF
length: 14; D: NA; size: NA; V: TRBV28; J: TRBJ2-1; DNA: TGTGCCAGCGCATTGGAGATAGGCTACAATGAGCAGTTCTTC; CDR3: CASALEIGYNEQFF
length: 14; D: NA; size: NA; V: TRBV11-2; J: TRBJ1-1; DNA: TGTGCCAGCAGCTTATACCCAGGGACCACTGAAGCTTTCTTT; CDR3: CASSLYPGTTEAFF
length: 16; D: TRBD2; size: many; V: TRBV2; J: TRBJ2-2; DNA: TGTGCCAGCACTGGGACTAGCGGGAGTTGGACCGGGGAGCTGTTTTTT; CDR3: CASTGTSGSWTGELFF
length: 15; D: NA; size: once; V: TRBV19; J: TRBJ2-1; DNA: TGTGCCAGTAGGAAAGGGACAAGCAACTACAATGAGCAGTTCTTC; CDR3: CASRKGTSNYNEQFF
length: 13; D: NA; size: few; V: TRBV27; J: TRBJ1-2; DNA: TGTGCCAGCAGGAGCGATACTAACTATGGCTACACCTTC; CDR3: CASRSDTNYGYTF
length: 12; D: NA; size: few; V: TRBV24-1; J: TRBJ2-5; DNA: TGTGCCACCAGAGCCAGCCAAGAGACCCAGTACTTC; CDR3: CATRASQETQYF
length: 15; D: NA; size: NA; V: TRBV19; J: TRBJ1-1; DNA: TGTGCCAGTAGTATTAAGGCTCCTGTGAACACTGAAGCTTTCTTT; CDR3: CASSIKAPVNTEAFF
length: 17; D: TRBD1; size: many; V: TRBV7-9; J: TRBJ1-6; DNA: TGTGCCAGCAGCCAGACGGGACAGGGCTCCTATAATTCACCCCTCCACTTT; CDR3: CASSQTGQGSYNSPLHF
length: 13; D: NA; size: NA; V: TRBV7-8; J: TRBJ2-7; DNA: TGTGCCAGCAGCTTAGCTGCAGTTGACGAGCAGTACTTC; CDR3: CASSLAAVDEQYF
length: 17; D: TRBD1; size: few; V: TRBV10-3; J: TRBJ1-2; DNA: TGTGCCATCAGTGAGTCGGCCGTCCAGGGGGTAGGAGTAGGCTACACCTTC; CDR3: CAISESAVQGVGVGYTF
length: 16; D: NA; size: many; V: TRBV9; J: TRBJ2-3; DNA: TGTGCCAGCAGCGTAGGAGAGGGGGGATTTCGCGATACGCAGTATTTT; CDR3: CASSVGEGGFRDTQYF
length: 20; D: TRBD2; size: NA; V: TRBV25-1; J: TRBJ2-3; DNA: TGTGCCAGCAGTGCCGCAATCGAGGCTAGCGGGGGAATCGGAACAGATACGCAGTATTTT; CDR3: CASSAAIEASGGIGTDTQYF
length: 20; D: NA; size: many; V: TRBV24-1; J: TRBJ1-5; DNA: TGTGCCACCAGTGATTTGTTAACAACTCAAGCGAACTATAGCAATCAGCCCCAGCATTTT; CDR3: CATSDLLTTQANYSNQPQHF
length: 13; D: NA; size: once; V: TRBV5-1; J: TRBJ1-1; DNA: TGCGCCAGCAGCCCACAGGGTGCCACTGAAGCTTTCTTT; CDR3: CASSPQGATEAFF
length: 17; D: NA; size: NA; V: TRBV11-1; J: TRBJ1-5; DNA: TGTGCCAGTAGTCCCACCGGGACGGACTTTAGCAATCAGCCCCAGCATTTT; CDR3: CASSPTGTDFSNQPQHF
length: 13; D: NA; size: many; V: TRBV2; J: TRBJ1-2; DNA: TGTGCCAGCAAAAGGACAGCCGTCTATGGCTACACCTTC; CDR3: CASKRTAVYGYTF
length: 13; D: NA; size: NA; V: TRBV30; J: TRBJ1-1; DNA: TGTGCCTGGGTTTCGGCCCGGAACACTGAAGCTTTCTTT; CDR3: CAWVSARNTEAFF
length: 15; D: NA; size: many; V: TRBV30; J: TRBJ1-6; DNA: TGTGCCTGGAGTCCGCCCATGAGACCTAATTCACCCCTCCACTTT; CDR3: CAWSPPMRPNSPLHF
length: 12; D: NA; size: many; V: TRBV29-1; J: TRBJ2-1; DNA: TGCAGCGTTGACTGGGGGGACAATGAGCAGTTCTTC; CDR3: CSVDWGDNEQFF
length: 12; D: NA; size: NA; V: TRBV24-1; J: TRBJ1-1; DNA: TGTGCCACCAGAGGGTTTCTCACTGAAGCTTTCTTT; CDR3: CATRGFLTEAFF
length: 12; D: NA; size: many; V: TRBV29-1; J: TRBJ1-2; DNA: TGCAGCGTTGAAGGGGGGGGTACTGGCTACACCTTC; CDR3: CSVEGGGTGYTF
length: 14; D: TRBD2; size: few; V: TRBV27; J: TRBJ2-7; DNA: TGTGCCAGCAGTTTATCGGGGACTAGCCGCGAGCAGTACTTC; CDR3: CASSLSGTSREQYF
length: 13; D: NA; size: NA; V: TRBV12-3/TRBV12-4; J: TRBJ1-1; DNA: TGTGCCAGCAGTGTAACTTCGGGGGCTGAAGCTTTCTTT; CDR3: CASSVTSGAEAFF
length: 14; D: TRBD1; size: few; V: TRBV27; J: TRBJ2-7; DNA: TGTGCCAGCAGTCTGATCGGACAGGGCTACGAGCAGTACTTC; CDR3: CASSLIGQGYEQYF
length: 15; D: TRBD1; size: many; V: TRBV10-2; J: TRBJ1-2; DNA: TGCGCCAGCAGTGAGCAACTGGACAGGATCTATGGCTACACCTTC; CDR3: CASSEQLDRIYGYTF
length: 14; D: NA; size: few; V: TRBV9; J: TRBJ2-3; DNA: TGTGCCAGCAGCGTAGGGGGCAGTTCAGATACGCAGTATTTT; CDR3: CASSVGGSSDTQYF
length: 13; D: TRBD1; size: NA; V: TRBV24-1; J: TRBJ2-5; DNA: TGTGCCGCGGGGACAGGGACGCAAGAGACCCAGTACTTC; CDR3: CAAGTGTQETQYF
length: 13; D: NA; size: NA; V: TRBV25-1; J: TRBJ1-1; DNA: TGTGCCAGCAGTGTGCCTCACGGGACGTCGGCTTTCTTT; CDR3: CASSVPHGTSAFF
length: 14; D: TRBD2; size: many; V: TRBV13; J: TRBJ2-7; DNA: TGTGCCAGCAGCTTGACTAGCGGAGCCTACGAGCAGTACTTC; CDR3: CASSLTSGAYEQYF
length: 14; D: NA; size: many; V: TRBV6-1; J: TRBJ1-1; DNA: TGTGCCAGCAGTGAACTCAGGGGTAACACTGAAGCTTTCTTT; CDR3: CASSELRGNTEAFF
length: 13; D: NA; size: NA; V: TRBV25-1; J: TRBJ1-1; DNA: TGTGCCAGCAGTCCCCAGGACCAACTCCGAGCTTTCTTT; CDR3: CASSPQDQLRAFF
length: 12; D: NA; size: NA; V: TRBV7-3; J: TRBJ1-1; DNA: TGTGCCAGCAGTTGGGGGAGCACTGAAGCTTTCTTT; CDR3: CASSWGSTEAFF
length: 16; D: TRBD2; size: NA; V: TRBV10-3; J: TRBJ2-1; DNA: TGTGCCATCAGTGATTATGCTAGCGGGGTTGACAATGAGCAGTTCTTC; CDR3: CAISDYASGVDNEQFF
length: 13; D: NA; size: NA; V: TRBV2; J: TRBJ1-5; DNA: TGTGCCAGCAGTGAAGCGTGGAATCAGCCCCAGCATTTT; CDR3: CASSEAWNQPQHF
length: 13; D: NA; size: NA; V: TRBV7-9; J: TRBJ1-2; DNA: TGTGCCAGCAGCTTATGTGCTAACTATGGCTACACCTTC; CDR3: CASSLCANYGYTF
length: 17; D: TRBD1; size: few; V: TRBV6-1; J: TRBJ1-5; DNA: TGTGCCAGCAGTGAACCCGGCGGACAGGTACCCAATCAGCCCCAGCATTTT; CDR3: CASSEPGGQVPNQPQHF
length: 12; D: NA; size: many; V: TRBV13; J: TRBJ2-5; DNA: TGTGCCAGCAGCTTAAATCAAGAGACCCAGTACTTC; CDR3: CASSLNQETQYF